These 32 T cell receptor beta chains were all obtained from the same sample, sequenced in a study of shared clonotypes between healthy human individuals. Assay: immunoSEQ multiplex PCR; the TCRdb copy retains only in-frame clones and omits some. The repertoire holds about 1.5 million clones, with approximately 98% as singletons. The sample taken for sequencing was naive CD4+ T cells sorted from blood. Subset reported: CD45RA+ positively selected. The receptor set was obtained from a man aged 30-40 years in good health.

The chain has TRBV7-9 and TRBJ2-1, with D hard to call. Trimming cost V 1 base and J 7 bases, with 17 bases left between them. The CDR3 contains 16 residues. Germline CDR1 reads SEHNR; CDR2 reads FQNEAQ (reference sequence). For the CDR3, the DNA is TGTGCCAGCAGCTTAGGGATGGGTAGCAACAGAAATGAGCAGTTCTTC. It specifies CASSLGMGSNRNEQFF.

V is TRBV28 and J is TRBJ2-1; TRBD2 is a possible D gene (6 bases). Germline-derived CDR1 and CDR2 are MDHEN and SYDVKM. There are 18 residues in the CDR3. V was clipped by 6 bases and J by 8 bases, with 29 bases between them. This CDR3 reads CASSSDGWVGGRGDEQFF. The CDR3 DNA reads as TGTGCCAGCAGCTCCGACGGCTGGGTGGGAGGTAGAGGCGATGAGCAGTTCTTC.

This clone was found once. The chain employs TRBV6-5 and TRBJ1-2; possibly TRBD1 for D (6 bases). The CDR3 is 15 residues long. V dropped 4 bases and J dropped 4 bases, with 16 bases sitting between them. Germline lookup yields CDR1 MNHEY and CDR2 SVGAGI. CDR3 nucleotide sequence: TGTGCCAGCAGTTCGGTAGGACAGCCGACCTATGGCTACACCTTC. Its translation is CASSSVGQPTYGYTF.

CDR3 sequence reads: CASSRLLAGGSVSYEQYF. Here the CDR3 DNA reads TGTGCCAGCTCACGACTACTAGCGGGAGGATCTGTTTCCTACGAGCAGTACTTC. The chain combines TRBV18 with TRBJ2-7; 12 bases are a match to TRBD2. Germline CDR1 and CDR2: KGHSH and LQKENI. With 4 bases clipped from V and 1 base from J, the junction kept 11 bases outside the gene matches. The CDR3 has 18 residues.

CDR3 region: CASSLTGSSTDTQYF. CDR3 nucleotides: TGTGCCAGCAGCTTAACGGGGTCCAGCACAGATACGCAGTATTTT. V gene TRBV7-2 combines with J gene TRBJ2-3; D may be TRBD2 (5 bases). CDR3 length: 15 amino acids. The germline V and J ends were trimmed by 2 bases and 0 bases, with 9 bases remaining between them. CDR1 is SGHTA and CDR2 is FQGNSA in the germline V gene.

CDR3 in amino acids: CASSQGGERRSLGNEQFF. The CDR3 nucleotides are TGTGCCAGTAGCCAGGGAGGTGAGCGGAGGAGTCTGGGGAATGAGCAGTTCTTC. V usage is TRBV19 and J usage is TRBJ2-1; D possibly corresponds to TRBD2 (6 bases). V was pared by 6 bases and J by 7 bases, with 28 bases between. CDR3 length: 18 residues. CDR1 LNHDA and CDR2 SQIVND come from the germline V gene (reference sequence).

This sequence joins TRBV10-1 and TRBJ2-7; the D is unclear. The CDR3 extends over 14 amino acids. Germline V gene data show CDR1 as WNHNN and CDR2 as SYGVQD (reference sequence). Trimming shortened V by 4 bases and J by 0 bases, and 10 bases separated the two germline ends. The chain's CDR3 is CASSGFGSSYEQYF. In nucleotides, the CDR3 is TGCGCCAGCAGTGGGTTTGGTTCCTCCTACGAGCAGTACTTC.

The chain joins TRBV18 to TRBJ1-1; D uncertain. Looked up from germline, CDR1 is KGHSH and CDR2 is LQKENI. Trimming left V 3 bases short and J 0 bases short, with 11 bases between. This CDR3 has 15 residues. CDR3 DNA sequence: TGTGCCAGCTCACCCTCCAGGAACCTGAACACTGAAGCTTTCTTT. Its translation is CASSPSRNLNTEAFF.

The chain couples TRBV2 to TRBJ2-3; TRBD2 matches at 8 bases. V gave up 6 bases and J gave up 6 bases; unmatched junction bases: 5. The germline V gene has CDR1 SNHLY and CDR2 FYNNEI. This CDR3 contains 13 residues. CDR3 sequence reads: CASRYSGSDTQYF. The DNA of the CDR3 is TGTGCCAGCAGGTACAGCGGGAGTGATACGCAGTATTTT.

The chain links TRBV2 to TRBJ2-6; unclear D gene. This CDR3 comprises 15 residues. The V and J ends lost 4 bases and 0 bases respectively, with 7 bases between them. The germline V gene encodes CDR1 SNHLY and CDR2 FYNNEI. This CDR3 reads CASSGRFSGANVLTF. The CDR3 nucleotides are TGTGCCAGCAGTGGTCGGTTCTCTGGGGCCAACGTCCTGACTTTC.

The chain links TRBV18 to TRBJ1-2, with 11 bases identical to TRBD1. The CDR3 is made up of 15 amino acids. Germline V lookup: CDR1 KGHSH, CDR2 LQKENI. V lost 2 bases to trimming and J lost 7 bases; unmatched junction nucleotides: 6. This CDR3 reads CASSPRTGGASGYTF. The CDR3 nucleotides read TGTGCCAGCTCACCAAGGACAGGGGGCGCAAGTGGCTACACCTTC.

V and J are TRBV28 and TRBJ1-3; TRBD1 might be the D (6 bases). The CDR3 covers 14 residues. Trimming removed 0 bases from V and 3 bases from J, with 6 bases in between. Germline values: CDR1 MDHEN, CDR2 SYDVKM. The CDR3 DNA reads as TGTGCCAGCAGTTTATGGGACAGTGGAAACACCATATATTTT. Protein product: CASSLWDSGNTIYF. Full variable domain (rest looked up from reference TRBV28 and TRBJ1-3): DVKVTQSSRYLVKRTGEKVFLECVQDMDHENMFWYRQDPGLGLRLIYFSYDVKMKEKGDIPEGYSVSREKKERFSLILESASTNQTSMYLCASSLWDSGNTIYFGEGSWLTVV.

The CDR3 DNA reads as TGTGCCAGCAGCAAAGCGACGGTCTCCTACGAGCAGTACTTC. Its translation: CASSKATVSYEQYF. V gene TRBV21-1 combines with J gene TRBJ2-7. TRBV21-1 is shown as a pseudogene. The CDR3 has 14 residues.

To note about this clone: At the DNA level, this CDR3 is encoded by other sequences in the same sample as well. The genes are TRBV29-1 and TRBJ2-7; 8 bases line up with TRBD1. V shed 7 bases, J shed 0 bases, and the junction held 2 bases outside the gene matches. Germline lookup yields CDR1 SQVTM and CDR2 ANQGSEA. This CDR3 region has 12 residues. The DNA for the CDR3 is TGCAGCGCAGGACAGGGCTCCTACGAGCAGTACTTC. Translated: CSAGQGSYEQYF.

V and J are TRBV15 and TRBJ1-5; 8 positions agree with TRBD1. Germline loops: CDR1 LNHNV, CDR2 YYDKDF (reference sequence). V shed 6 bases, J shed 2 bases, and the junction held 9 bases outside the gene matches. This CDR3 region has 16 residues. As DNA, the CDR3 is TGTGCCACCAGTCGGGGGGAACAGGGGGGCAATCAGCCCCAGCATTTT. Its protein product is CATSRGEQGGNQPQHF. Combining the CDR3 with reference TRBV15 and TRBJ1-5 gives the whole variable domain DAMVIQNPRYQVTQFGKPVTLSCSQTLNHNVMYWYQQKSSQAPKLLFHYYDKDFNNEADTPDNFQSRRPNTSFCFLDIRSPGLGDTAMYLCATSRGEQGGNQPQHFGDGTRLSIL.

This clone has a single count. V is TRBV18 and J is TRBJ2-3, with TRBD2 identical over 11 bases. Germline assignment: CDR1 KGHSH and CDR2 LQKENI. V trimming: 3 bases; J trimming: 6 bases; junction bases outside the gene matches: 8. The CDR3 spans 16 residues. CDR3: CASSPIAGGLRDTQYF. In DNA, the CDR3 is TGTGCCAGCTCACCGATAGCGGGAGGGCTCAGGGATACGCAGTATTTT.

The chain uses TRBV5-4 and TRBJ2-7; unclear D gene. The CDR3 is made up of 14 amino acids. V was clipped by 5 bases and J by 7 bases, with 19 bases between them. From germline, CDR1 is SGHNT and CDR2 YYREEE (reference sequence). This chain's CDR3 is CASSFPTTPREQYF. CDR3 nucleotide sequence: TGTGCCAGCAGTTTTCCGACAACCCCCCGAGAGCAGTACTTC.

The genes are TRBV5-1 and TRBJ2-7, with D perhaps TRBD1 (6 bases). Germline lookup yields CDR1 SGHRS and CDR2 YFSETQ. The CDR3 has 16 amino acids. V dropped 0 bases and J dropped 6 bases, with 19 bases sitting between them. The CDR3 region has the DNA TGCGCCAGCAGCTTGGGTTCTTCAGGGTTGGGGGCCGAGCAGTACTTC. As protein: CASSLGSSGLGAEQYF. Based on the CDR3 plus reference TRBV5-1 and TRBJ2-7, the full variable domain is KAGVTQTPRYLIKTRGQQVTLSCSPISGHRSVSWYQQTPGQGLQFLFEYFSETQRNKGNFPGRFSGRQFSNSRSEMNVSTLELGDSALYLCASSLGSSGLGAEQYFGPGTRLTVT.

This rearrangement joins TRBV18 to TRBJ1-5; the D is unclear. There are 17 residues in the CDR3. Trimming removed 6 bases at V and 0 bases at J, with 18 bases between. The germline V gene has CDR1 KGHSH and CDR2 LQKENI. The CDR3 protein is CASSLRGVGPSNQPQHF. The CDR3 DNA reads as TGTGCCAGCTCCCTGCGTGGGGTCGGACCTAGCAATCAGCCCCAGCATTTT.

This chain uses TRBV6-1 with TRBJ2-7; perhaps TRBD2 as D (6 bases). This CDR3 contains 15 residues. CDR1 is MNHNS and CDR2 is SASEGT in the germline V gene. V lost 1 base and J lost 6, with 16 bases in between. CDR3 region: CASSEGGTLVREQYF. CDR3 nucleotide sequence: TGTGCCAGCAGTGAAGGCGGGACCCTTGTCCGCGAGCAGTACTTC.

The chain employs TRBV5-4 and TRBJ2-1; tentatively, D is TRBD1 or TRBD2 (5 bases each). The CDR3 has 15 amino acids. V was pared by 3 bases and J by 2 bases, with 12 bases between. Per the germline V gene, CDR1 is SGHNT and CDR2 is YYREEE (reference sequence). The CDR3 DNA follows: TGTGCCAGCAGCTCCCGGGGCGAACCCTACAATGAGCAGTTCTTC. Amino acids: CASSSRGEPYNEQFF.

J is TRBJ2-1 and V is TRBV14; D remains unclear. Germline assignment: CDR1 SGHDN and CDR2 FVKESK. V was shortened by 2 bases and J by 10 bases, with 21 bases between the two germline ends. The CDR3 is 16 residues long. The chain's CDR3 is CASSQRRSWSAGEQFF. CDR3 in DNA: TGTGCCAGCAGCCAACGTCGTAGCTGGTCCGCCGGGGAGCAGTTCTTC.

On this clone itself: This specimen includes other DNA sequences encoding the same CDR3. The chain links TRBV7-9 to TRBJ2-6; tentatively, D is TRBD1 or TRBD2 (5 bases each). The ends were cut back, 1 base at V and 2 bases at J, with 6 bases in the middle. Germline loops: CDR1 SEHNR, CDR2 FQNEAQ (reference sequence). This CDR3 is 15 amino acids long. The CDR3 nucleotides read TGTGCCAGCAGCTTAGTGGGGGCTGGGGCCAACGTCCTGACTTTC. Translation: CASSLVGAGANVLTF.

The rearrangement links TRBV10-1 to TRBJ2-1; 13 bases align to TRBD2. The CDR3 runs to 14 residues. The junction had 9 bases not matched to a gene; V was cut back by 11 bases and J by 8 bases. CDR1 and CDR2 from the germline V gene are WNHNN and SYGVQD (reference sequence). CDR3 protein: CALGGTSGIDEQFF. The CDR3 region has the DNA TGCGCCCTTGGCGGGACTAGCGGGATAGATGAGCAGTTCTTC.

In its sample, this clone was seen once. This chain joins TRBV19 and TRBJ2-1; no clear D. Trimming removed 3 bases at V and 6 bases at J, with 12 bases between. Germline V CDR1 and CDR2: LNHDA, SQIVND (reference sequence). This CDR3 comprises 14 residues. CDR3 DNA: TGTGCCAGTAGTATCCCCGGGCTTGGCAATGAGCAGTTCTTC. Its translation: CASSIPGLGNEQFF.

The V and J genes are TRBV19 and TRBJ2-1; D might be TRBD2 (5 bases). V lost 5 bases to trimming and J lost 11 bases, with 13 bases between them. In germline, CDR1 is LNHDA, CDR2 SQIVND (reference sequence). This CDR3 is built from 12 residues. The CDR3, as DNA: TGTGCCAGTAGTCCGGACGGGAACAAGCAGTTCTTC. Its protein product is CASSPDGNKQFF.

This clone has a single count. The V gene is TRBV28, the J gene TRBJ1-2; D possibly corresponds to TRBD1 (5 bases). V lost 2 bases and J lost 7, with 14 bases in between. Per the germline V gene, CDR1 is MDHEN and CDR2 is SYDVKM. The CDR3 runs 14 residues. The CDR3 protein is CASSLRVGGGGYTF. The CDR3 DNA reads TGTGCCAGCAGTTTAAGGGTCGGGGGAGGTGGCTACACCTTC.

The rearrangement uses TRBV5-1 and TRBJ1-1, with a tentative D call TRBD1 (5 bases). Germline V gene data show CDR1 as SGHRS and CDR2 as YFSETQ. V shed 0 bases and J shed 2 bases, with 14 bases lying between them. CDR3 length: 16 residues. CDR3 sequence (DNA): TGCGCCAGCAGCTTGGACCCGAATCAGGGAAACACTGAAGCTTTCTTT. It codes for CASSLDPNQGNTEAFF.

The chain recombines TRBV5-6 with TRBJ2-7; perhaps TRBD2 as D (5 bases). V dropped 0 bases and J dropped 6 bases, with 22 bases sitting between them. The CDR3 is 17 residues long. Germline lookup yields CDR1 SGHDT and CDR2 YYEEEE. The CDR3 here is CASSLARGMGLLIEQYF. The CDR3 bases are TGTGCCAGCAGCTTGGCACGGGGTATGGGCCTACTAATCGAGCAGTACTTC.

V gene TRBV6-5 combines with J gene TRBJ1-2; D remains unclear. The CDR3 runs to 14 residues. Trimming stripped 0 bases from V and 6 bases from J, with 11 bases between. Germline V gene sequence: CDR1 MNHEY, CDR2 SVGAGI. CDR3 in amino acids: CASSYSWTGNGYTF. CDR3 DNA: TGTGCCAGCAGTTACTCGTGGACGGGTAATGGCTACACCTTC.

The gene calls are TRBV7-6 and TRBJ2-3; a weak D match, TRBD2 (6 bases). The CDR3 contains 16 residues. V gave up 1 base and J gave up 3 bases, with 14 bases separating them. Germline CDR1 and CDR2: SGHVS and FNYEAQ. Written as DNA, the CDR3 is TGTGCCAGCAGCTTAGGTCCGGGAGTAGGGACAGATACGCAGTATTTT. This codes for CASSLGPGVGTDTQYF. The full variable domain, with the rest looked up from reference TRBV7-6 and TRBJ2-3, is GAGVSQSPRYKVTKRGQDVALRCDPISGHVSLYWYRQALGQGPEFLTYFNYEAQQDKSGLPNDRFSAERPEGSISTLTIQRTEQRDSAMYRCASSLGPGVGTDTQYFGPGTRLTVL.

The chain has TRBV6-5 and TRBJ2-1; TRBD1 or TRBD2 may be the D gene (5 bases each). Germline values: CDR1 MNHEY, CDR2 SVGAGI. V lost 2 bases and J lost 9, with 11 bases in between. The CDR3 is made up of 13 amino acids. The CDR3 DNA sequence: TGTGCCAGCAGTTACGCGAGGGGTGTTGAGCAGTTCTTC. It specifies CASSYARGVEQFF.